This T cell receptor (beta chain) derives from a study of post-analysis software for immune sequencing data. Study-wide points: Compared with controls, patients had more of roughly 5 TRBV segments, including TRBV5-6, TRBV5-1 and TRBV20-1. Those with multiple sclerosis, the patient group, showed significantly lower normalized Chao1 diversity than controls.

Unique molecular identifiers had been added to the TCR beta cDNA libraries. Researchers reported some 500,000 cDNA molecules coming from approximately 0.91 to 9.4 million T cells. TCRdb analysed the PCR reads with MiXCR anew, one entry per CDR3 protein. The data hold approximately 160,000 distinct CDR3 sequences, with roughly 31% observed a single time. The CDR3 spans 12 residues. Germline CDR1 and CDR2: LGHDT and YNNKEL (reference sequence). Between the trimmed V and J ends, which lost 3 bases and 4 bases, there was a span of 4 bases. This clonotype was picked up many times. Its antigen remains unknown.

The V call is TRBV3-1, the J call TRBJ2-1; D is unclear. Sequenced sample: blood. The TCR sequence derives from a girl under 18 with multiple sclerosis. The CDR3 DNA is TGTGCCAGCAGCCAGTCGTACAATGAGCAGTTCTTC. Translating it yields CASSQSYNEQFF.